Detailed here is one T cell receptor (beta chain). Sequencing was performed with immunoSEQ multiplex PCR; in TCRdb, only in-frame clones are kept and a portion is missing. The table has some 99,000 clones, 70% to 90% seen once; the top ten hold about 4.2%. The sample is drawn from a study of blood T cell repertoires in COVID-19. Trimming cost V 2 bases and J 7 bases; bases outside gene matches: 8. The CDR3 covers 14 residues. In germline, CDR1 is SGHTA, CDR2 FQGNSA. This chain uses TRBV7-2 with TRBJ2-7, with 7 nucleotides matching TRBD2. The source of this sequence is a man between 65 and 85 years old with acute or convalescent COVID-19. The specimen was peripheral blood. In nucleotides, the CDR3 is TGTGCCAGCAGCTTAACTGTCCGGGGGGATGAGCAGTACTTC. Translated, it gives CASSLTVRGDEQYF. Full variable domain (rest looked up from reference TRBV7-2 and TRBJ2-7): GAGVSQSPSNKVTEKGKDVELRCDPISGHTALYWYRQSLGQGLEFLIYFQGNSAPDKSGLPSDRFSAERTGGSVSTLTIQRTQQEDSAVYLCASSLTVRGDEQYFGPGTRLTVT.